A single sample gave rise to the 24 T cell receptor beta chains below, sequenced in a study of T cells expressing NK-cell markers. TCRdb re-called the 5' RACE reads; every CDR3 protein appears as one record, without DNA. Its listing shows 500,000 or so distinct CDR3 sequences. What was sequenced was blood T cells: a sorted CD56 or NKG2C T cell subset, CD4+ or CD8+ T cells, or bulk PBMC T cells (not recorded which). These receptors were collected from a man between 18 and 35 years old in good health.

The J gene is TRBJ2-3, the V gene TRBV3-1; there is no DNA to check the TCRdb D call of TRBD2. The CDR3 has 17 residues. Germline CDR1 reads LGHDT; CDR2 reads YNNKEL (reference sequence). CDR3 in amino acids: CASSLSGRASNADTQYF.

The V and J genes are TRBV3-1 and TRBJ1-6. The CDR3 extends over 12 amino acids. Germline V gives CDR1 LGHDT, CDR2 YNNKEL (reference sequence). CDR3 sequence reads: CASSRWDLVLHF. Full variable domain (outside the CDR3, taken from reference TRBV3-1 and TRBJ1-6): DTAVSQTPKYLVTQMGNDKSIKCEQNLGHDTMYWYKQDSKKFLKIMFSYNNKELIINETVPNRFSPKSPDKAHLNLHINSLELGDSAVYFCASSRWDLVLHFGNGTRLTVT.

This chain links TRBV7-2 with TRBJ2-1; the TCRdb call, TRBD2, lacks DNA for checking. CDR3 length: 15 residues. Germline values: CDR1 SGHTA, CDR2 FQGNSA. The CDR3: CASSLMTSSPNEQFF. Drawing the rest from reference TRBV7-2 and TRBJ2-1, the complete variable domain is GAGVSQSPSNKVTEKGKDVELRCDPISGHTALYWYRQSLGQGLEFLIYFQGNSAPDKSGLPSDRFSAERTGGSVSTLTIQRTQQEDSAVYLCASSLMTSSPNEQFFGPGTRLTVL.

The chain is built from TRBV20-1 and TRBJ2-7; the TCRdb call, TRBD1, lacks DNA for checking. CDR1 DFQATT and CDR2 SNEGSKA come from the germline V gene (reference sequence). The CDR3 extends over 14 amino acids. The CDR3 loop is CSAGDRVRSYEQYF.

V and J are TRBV6-1 and TRBJ2-2; TCRdb picks TRBD1, but there is no DNA to check that call. The CDR3 covers 15 residues. Germline CDR1 and CDR2: MNHNS and SASEGT. The CDR3 region is CASTPGGGRTGELFF.

The chain is built from TRBV20-1 and TRBJ2-3; TCRdb names TRBD2, which stays unverified in the absence of DNA. The CDR3 is made up of 16 amino acids. CDR1 and CDR2 from the germline V gene are DFQATT and SNEGSKA (reference sequence). CDR3 sequence: CSGSGLAGGHTDTQYF.

CDR3 sequence: CASSPRLYEQYF. This chain joins TRBV7-2 and TRBJ2-7. The CDR3 has 12 residues. Germline loops: CDR1 SGHTA, CDR2 FQGNSA.

The chain joins TRBV5-1 to TRBJ2-7. The CDR3 consists of 13 residues. The germline gives CDR1 SGHRS, CDR2 YFSETQ. This CDR3 reads CASSKLASYEQYF.

The CDR3 loop reads CASSVGGLGLDTGELFF. The V call is TRBV9, the J call TRBJ2-2; TCRdb names TRBD2, which stays unverified in the absence of DNA. This CDR3 is 17 amino acids long. In germline, CDR1 is SGDLS, CDR2 YYNGEE.

This chain connects TRBV7-9 to TRBJ2-3; TCRdb indicates TRBD1, and absent DNA this call remains unverified. Germline V gene lookup returns CDR1 SEHNR and CDR2 FQNEAQ (reference sequence). The CDR3 has 14 residues. The CDR3 sequence: CASTLRTGENTQYF. Full variable domain (remainder filled in from reference TRBV7-9 and TRBJ2-3): DTGVSQNPRHKITKRGQNVTFRCDPISEHNRLYWYRQTLGQGPEFLTYFQNEAQLEKSRLLSDRFSAERPKGSFSTLEIQRTEQGDSAMYLCASTLRTGENTQYFGPGTRLTVL.

The rearrangement uses TRBV27 and TRBJ2-1; TCRdb outputs TRBD1, but without DNA this stays unchecked. Looked up from germline, CDR1 is MNHEY and CDR2 is SMNVEV (reference sequence). This CDR3 is 11 amino acids long. The CDR3 here is CASIEGGVQFF.

This chain joins TRBV6-5 and TRBJ2-4; TCRdb reports TRBD2, a call that lacks DNA to check it against. This CDR3 is 19 amino acids long. Germline V gives CDR1 MNHEY, CDR2 SVGAGI. The chain's CDR3 is CASSYSSSGTSGPKNIQYF.

The V gene is TRBV2, the J gene TRBJ2-5; TCRdb selects TRBD1, and the lack of DNA leaves this call unchecked. The CDR3 totals 13 residues. Germline V gene data show CDR1 as SNHLY and CDR2 as FYNNEI. The CDR3 here is CASRRDVQETQYF. The full variable domain, with the rest looked up from reference TRBV2 and TRBJ2-5, is EPEVTQTPSHQVTQMGQEVILRCVPISNHLYFYWYRQILGQKVEFLVSFYNNEISEKSEIFDDQFSVERPDGSNFTLKIRSTKLEDSAMYFCASRRDVQETQYFGPGTRLLVL.

The chain combines TRBV20-1 with TRBJ2-5; with no DNA, the TCRdb D assignment of TRBD2 cannot be verified. Germline assignment: CDR1 DFQATT and CDR2 SNEGSKA (reference sequence). The CDR3 covers 14 residues. This CDR3 is CSAAQTSGSKTQYF.

The V and J genes are TRBV7-8 and TRBJ2-2; with no DNA, the TCRdb D assignment of TRBD1 cannot be verified. CDR3 length equals 18 residues. Germline V gene lookup returns CDR1 SGHVS and CDR2 FQNEAQ. CDR3 loop: CASSRGLRDRVSTGELFF. Drawing the rest from reference TRBV7-8 and TRBJ2-2, the complete variable domain is GAGVSQSPRYKVAKRGQDVALRCDPISGHVSLFWYQQALGQGPEFLTYFQNEAQLDKSGLPSDRFFAERPEGSVSTLKIQRTQQEDSAVYLCASSRGLRDRVSTGELFFGEGSRLTVL.

V is TRBV5-5 and J is TRBJ2-5. Per germline, CDR1 SGHKS and CDR2 YYEKEE (reference sequence). The CDR3 is made up of 16 amino acids. The CDR3 loop reads CASSLAGLDPQETQYF. Filled out from reference TRBV5-5 and TRBJ2-5, the complete variable domain reads DAGVTQSPTHLIKTRGQQVTLRCSPISGHKSVSWYQQVLGQGPQFIFQYYEKEERGRGNFPDRFSARQFPNYSSELNVNALLLGDSALYLCASSLAGLDPQETQYFGPGTRLLVL.

This chain joins TRBV6-1 and TRBJ2-6; the D call from TCRdb, TRBD1, cannot be confirmed without DNA. The CDR3 length is 17 residues. Germline V gene data show CDR1 as MNHNS and CDR2 as SASEGT. CDR3 region: CASNPGTGSTGANVLTF.

The rearrangement links TRBV6-6 to TRBJ1-5; TCRdb proposes TRBD1, but this gene call is untestable without DNA. The CDR3 spans 13 residues. The germline gives CDR1 MNHNY, CDR2 SVGAGI (reference sequence). CDR3 amino acids: CASSTPDNQPQHF.

The J gene is TRBJ1-6, the V gene TRBV11-2. Germline-derived CDR1 and CDR2 are SGHAT and FQNNGV. CDR3 length equals 15 residues. CDR3 sequence reads: CASSLGRRADSPLHF.

The chain uses TRBV7-9 and TRBJ1-1; the TCRdb D gene call, TRBD1, has no DNA to confirm it. Germline lookup yields CDR1 SEHNR and CDR2 FQNEAQ (reference sequence). This CDR3 is 12 amino acids long. The CDR3 sequence: CASSLEGPEAFF.

This chain connects TRBV12-3 or TRBV12-4 to TRBJ1-4; as DNA is missing, the TRBD1 call by TCRdb cannot be tested. The length of the CDR3 is 15 residues. The CDR3 sequence is CASSLRAGDYVKLFF.

The chain uses TRBV5-6 and TRBJ1-6. The CDR3 has 13 amino acids. The germline V gene encodes CDR1 SGHDT and CDR2 YYEEEE. The chain's CDR3 is CASSLSRDSPLHF.

This chain uses TRBV27 with TRBJ1-1. There are 11 residues in the CDR3. From germline, CDR1 is MNHEY and CDR2 SMNVEV (reference sequence). CDR3: CASSYSGEAFF.

This chain links TRBV11-2 with TRBJ2-1; no DNA is available, so the TRBD1 call from TCRdb remains unchecked. Germline V gives CDR1 SGHAT, CDR2 FQNNGV. The CDR3 is 15 amino acids. The CDR3 protein is CASSLVPAGMNEQFF.